What follows are 23 T cell receptor beta chains derived from one specimen sequenced in a study of regulatory T cells in long-lasting Graves disease. As for time point: newly diagnosed GD, antithyroid drugs for less than 3 months. From PBMCs, RNA was extracted and then used to make the TCR library. Sequencing libraries for TCR beta were prepared with iRepertoire HTBI primers and Arm-PCR of CDR3 regions. TCRdb reprocessed the multiplex PCR reads with MiXCR, giving one entry per CDR3 protein. The sample includes fewer than 550,000 distinct CDR3 sequences, roughly 15% seen only once; the top ten take less than 30%. These data also formed part of another study, on T cells in Graves' hyperthyroidism and ophthalmopathy.

Material: peripheral blood mononuclear cells (PBMCs), obtained at new diagnosis, from a patient treated with antithyroid drugs. The source of these receptors is a woman between 18 and 30 years old with Graves disease.

Many counts were recorded for this clonotype. The V and J genes are TRBV28 and TRBJ2-7, with TRBD2 as a possible D gene (6 bases). The V end was cut by 8 bases, the J end by 2 bases, with 13 bases between. CDR1 and CDR2 (germline): MDHEN, SYDVKM. This CDR3 contains 13 residues. As DNA, the CDR3 is TGTGCCAGCTGGGGGGTATCGACCTACGAGCAGTACTTC. Translating gives CASWGVSTYEQYF. The whole variable domain, filled in from reference TRBV28 and TRBJ2-7, reads DVKVTQSSRYLVKRTGEKVFLECVQDMDHENMFWYRQDPGLGLRLIYFSYDVKMKEKGDIPEGYSVSREKKERFSLILESASTNQTSMYLCASWGVSTYEQYFGPGTRLTVT.

This clonotype was counted only a few times. The V call is TRBV5-1, the J call TRBJ2-2; 7 bases match TRBD2. Germline values: CDR1 SGHRS, CDR2 YFSETQ. The CDR3 contains 15 residues. V shed 4 bases and J 0 bases; nucleotides not matched to a gene: 3. The CDR3 spells CASSDSGANTGELFF. The CDR3 DNA reads TGCGCCAGCAGCGACAGCGGGGCGAACACCGGGGAGCTGTTTTTT. Supplemented by reference TRBV5-1 and TRBJ2-2, the full variable domain reads KAGVTQTPRYLIKTRGQQVTLSCSPISGHRSVSWYQQTPGQGLQFLFEYFSETQRNKGNFPGRFSGRQFSNSRSEMNVSTLELGDSALYLCASSDSGANTGELFFGEGSRLTVL.

This clonotype was recorded at least ten times. The V gene is TRBV7-6, the J gene TRBJ2-1; 9 positions match TRBD2. The germline V gene has CDR1 SGHVS and CDR2 FNYEAQ. This CDR3 comprises 16 residues. J was trimmed by 7 bases and V by 1 base; bases with no gene match: 8. CDR3 nucleotides: TGTGCCAGCAGCTTAGTTGTAGCGGGAGTTGGGAATGAGCAGTTCTTC. Amino acid sequence: CASSLVVAGVGNEQFF.

V is TRBV14 and J is TRBJ2-1; D might be TRBD2 (6 bases). Germline V gives CDR1 SGHDN, CDR2 FVKESK. Between the trimmed V and J ends, which lost 1 base and 6 bases, there was a span of 13 bases. The CDR3 loop spans 15 amino acids. CDR3 coding DNA: TGTGCCAGCAGCCAAGTGACTAGAATGCGCAATGAGCAGTTCTTC. The encoded protein is CASSQVTRMRNEQFF.

This clonotype was found many times. In nucleotides, the CDR3 is TGTGCCAGCAGTTTGGCTGAGGAGGGTTACGAGCAGTACTTC. Encoded protein: CASSLAEEGYEQYF. This chain uses TRBV28 with TRBJ2-7; a possible D gene is TRBD2 (6 bases). The ends were cut back, 3 bases at V and 4 bases at J, with 13 bases in the middle. The CDR3 spans 14 residues. From germline, CDR1 is MDHEN and CDR2 SYDVKM.

A few counts support this clonotype. This chain's CDR3 is CAWGAGSNGSPLHF. In DNA form, the CDR3 reads TGTGCCTGGGGCGCAGGGAGTAACGGGTCACCCCTCCACTTT. This sequence joins TRBV30 and TRBJ1-6; D may be TRBD1 (5 bases). The CDR3 has 14 amino acids. Germline V CDR1 and CDR2: GTSNPN, SVGIG (reference sequence). V shed 5 bases and J shed 10 bases, with 18 bases lying between them.

Ten or more counts support this clonotype. The gene calls are TRBV6-2 or TRBV6-3 and TRBJ2-3; D unclear. Trimming stripped 5 bases from V and 1 base from J, with 10 bases between. CDR1 and CDR2 from the germline V gene are MNHEY and SVGEGT. This CDR3 comprises 14 residues. The CDR3 DNA sequence: TGTGCCAGCAGTGAAGCCCGGGGCACAGATACGCAGTATTTT. Residues: CASSEARGTDTQYF.

The chain has TRBV10-3 and TRBJ2-7, with TRBD1 identical over 8 bases. V was pared by 10 bases and J by 0 bases, with 5 bases of the junction left unmatched. There are 13 residues in the CDR3. The germline CDR1 and CDR2 sequences are ENHRY and SYGVKD. CDR3 residues: CATEQGDSYEQYF. The CDR3 region has the DNA TGTGCCACCGAACAGGGGGACTCCTACGAGCAGTACTTC.

This clonotype was counted between two and nine times. This chain uses TRBV18 with TRBJ2-2, with 9 bases aligning to TRBD1. This CDR3 has 19 amino acids. Germline assignment: CDR1 KGHSH and CDR2 LQKENI. V was clipped by 5 bases and J by 0 bases; unmatched bases: 13. CDR3 DNA sequence: TGTGCCAGCTCATCGACAGGGGGAAGCTATACAACGAACACCGGGGAGCTGTTTTTT. This encodes CASSSTGGSYTTNTGELFF.

This clonotype appeared many times. This chain uses TRBV7-9 with TRBJ2-1; D gene unclear. Trimming removed 5 bases at V and 2 bases at J, with 13 bases between. The length of the CDR3 is 15 residues. Germline-derived CDR1 and CDR2 are SEHNR and FQNEAQ (reference sequence). CDR3 sequence reads: CASSTTRTPYNEQFF. As DNA, the CDR3 is TGTGCCAGCAGCACCACCCGAACTCCCTACAATGAGCAGTTCTTC.

This clonotype was found many times. The chain has TRBV11-3 and TRBJ2-2, with 8 positions matching TRBD2. This CDR3 comprises 16 residues. The trim removed 9 bases at V and 8 bases at J, leaving 17 bases unmatched. CDR1 SGHNT and CDR2 YENEEA come from the germline V gene. The CDR3 coding sequence is TGTGCCAGTTTTCAAGCGGGAGCTTATGGGACTGGGGAGCTGTTTTTT. Encoded protein: CASFQAGAYGTGELFF.

This clonotype was found a few times. This may come from a read error, since a much larger clone is one base off. The gene calls are TRBV28 and TRBJ1-1, with D unclear. The CDR3 has 13 amino acids. The V gene's germline CDR1 is MDHEN and CDR2 SYDVKM. The CDR3: CAGSLILNTEAFF. The CDR3 nucleotides are TGTGCCGGCAGTTTAATCCTGAACACTGAAGCTTTCTTT.

V and J are TRBV5-5 and TRBJ2-7; the D is unclear. Germline V gives CDR1 SGHKS, CDR2 YYEKEE (reference sequence). The CDR3 runs 14 residues. Trimming took off 2 bases at V and 3 bases at J, with 12 bases between the two ends. CDR3 residues: CASSFDHPDYEQYF. The CDR3 DNA is TGTGCCAGCAGCTTCGACCACCCTGACTACGAGCAGTACTTC.

This clonotype was seen many times. The chain links TRBV5-1 to TRBJ2-7, with D unclear. The germline CDR1 and CDR2 sequences are SGHRS and YFSETQ. V was cut by 0 bases and J by 2 bases, with 9 bases left in between. The CDR3 covers 14 residues. The CDR3 region is CASSLEGSAYEQYF. Written as DNA, the CDR3 is TGCGCCAGCAGCTTGGAGGGTTCGGCCTACGAGCAGTACTTC.

This clonotype was seen ten or more times. The V gene is TRBV24-1, the J gene TRBJ2-1; maybe TRBD2 (6 bases). V shed 2 bases and J shed 0 bases, with 13 bases lying between them. The CDR3 length is 17 residues. The germline V gene encodes CDR1 KGHDR and CDR2 SFDVKD. CDR3 DNA: TGTGCCACCAGTGATTCCTGGGACTCAGACTCCTACAATGAGCAGTTCTTC. It specifies CATSDSWDSDSYNEQFF.

J is TRBJ1-1 and V is TRBV7-9, with D possibly TRBD1 on 6 matching bases. The CDR3 loop spans 15 amino acids. V was trimmed by 3 bases and J by 6 bases, leaving 17 bases between them. CDR1 SEHNR and CDR2 FQNEAQ come from the germline V gene (reference sequence). CDR3 loop: CASSFYRENWAEAFF. The CDR3 bases are TGTGCCAGCAGCTTTTACAGGGAGAATTGGGCTGAAGCTTTCTTT.

This clonotype was observed many times. The rearrangement links TRBV2 to TRBJ1-4; D may be TRBD1 (6 bases). CDR1 and CDR2 (germline): SNHLY, FYNNEI. Trimming removed 6 bases from V and 8 bases from J, with 10 bases in between. The length of the CDR3 is 12 residues. The CDR3 loop reads CASRQGNEKLFF. CDR3 nucleotide sequence: TGTGCCAGCAGACAGGGAAACGAAAAACTGTTTTTT.

The V and J genes are TRBV20-1 and TRBJ2-1, with a tentative D call TRBD2 (6 bases). Between the trimmed V and J ends, which lost 0 bases and 10 bases, there was a span of 19 bases. This CDR3 region has 15 residues. Germline V CDR1 and CDR2: DFQATT, SNEGSKA (reference sequence). This CDR3 reads CSARDSREPLREQFF. The CDR3 DNA reads TGCAGTGCTAGAGATTCACGGGAGCCCCTACGGGAGCAGTTCTTC.

This clonotype was recorded many times. This sequence joins TRBV20-1 and TRBJ2-1, with a tentative D call TRBD2 (5 bases). The CDR3 is made up of 14 amino acids. Germline V lookup: CDR1 DFQATT, CDR2 SNEGSKA (reference sequence). V was pared by 7 bases and J by 3 bases, with 16 bases between. The CDR3 nucleotides read TGCAGTGGTAACCCTCGAGGGCTCTACAATGAGCAGTTCTTC. This codes for CSGNPRGLYNEQFF.

The table lists this clonotype with a few counts. The V and J genes are TRBV15 and TRBJ1-1, with D tentatively TRBD1 (6 bases). Germline values: CDR1 LNHNV, CDR2 YYDKDF (reference sequence). The CDR3 contains 15 residues. Trimming took 8 bases from V and 1 from J, leaving 17 bases between them. The CDR3 coding sequence is TGTGCCACCCACCCAGGACAGCCTACGAACACTGAAGCTTTCTTT. Its translation: CATHPGQPTNTEAFF. The full variable domain, in which reference TRBV15 and TRBJ1-1 provide the parts outside the CDR3, is DAMVIQNPRYQVTQFGKPVTLSCSQTLNHNVMYWYQQKSSQAPKLLFHYYDKDFNNEADTPDNFQSRRPNTSFCFLDIRSPGLGDTAMYLCATHPGQPTNTEAFFGQGTRLTVV.

In its sample, this clonotype was seen many times. The chain joins TRBV7-6 to TRBJ2-3, with 9 bases lining up with TRBD2. Trimming at V came to 2 bases and at J to 5 bases, leaving 5 bases not matched to a gene. The germline V gene has CDR1 SGHVS and CDR2 FNYEAQ. The CDR3 covers 15 residues. The CDR3 loop reads CASSLSSGTGDTQYF. DNA of the CDR3: TGTGCCAGCAGCTTATCTAGCGGGACTGGAGATACGCAGTATTTT.

The chain recombines TRBV4-1 with TRBJ2-1; a possible D gene is TRBD2 (6 bases). Germline CDR1 MGHRA, CDR2 YSYEKL. V lost 0 bases and J lost 2, with 14 bases in between. The CDR3 loop spans 17 amino acids. Written as DNA, the CDR3 is TGCGCCAGCAGCCAAGAGAACCCGGGAGTACCCTACAATGAGCAGTTCTTC. Its translation: CASSQENPGVPYNEQFF.

The chain joins TRBV7-6 to TRBJ2-2; D not certain. This CDR3 has 18 amino acids. V was trimmed by 0 bases and J by 1 base, leaving 15 bases between them. Germline V gene data show CDR1 as SGHVS and CDR2 as FNYEAQ. The CDR3 sequence: CASSLANDNVQNTGELFF. CDR3 coding DNA: TGTGCCAGCAGCTTAGCCAACGATAACGTTCAGAACACCGGGGAGCTGTTTTTT.